A single sample is the source of the 15 T cell receptor beta chains below, sequenced in a study of shared clonotypes between healthy human individuals. The protocol was immunoSEQ multiplex PCR, while the TCRdb copy is restricted to in-frame clones and leaves out a portion. Of roughly 500,000 clones listed, around 75% are singletons. Specimen: PBMCs. Source of these receptors: a middle-aged woman in good health. Some clones in this sample may be carry-over from other donors' samples.

Regarding this clone: A much larger clone differs by one base, so this may be a read error. The V gene is TRBV4-2, the J gene TRBJ2-7; 14 bases agree with TRBD2. The J segment lost 4 bases and the V segment lost 4 bases, leaving 3 bases of the junction unmatched. The CDR3 has 15 residues. The V gene's germline CDR1 is LGHNA and CDR2 YNFKEQ. This chain's CDR3 is CASSPGTSGSYEQYF. In DNA, the CDR3 is TGTGCCAGCAGCCCGGGGACTAGCGGGAGTTACGAGCAGTACTTC.

This rearrangement joins TRBV2 to TRBJ2-7; D possibly corresponds to TRBD2 (5 bases). V shed 1 base and J shed 5 bases, with 15 bases lying between them. The CDR3 runs 15 residues. Germline CDR1 reads SNHLY; CDR2 reads FYNNEI. CDR3 DNA sequence: TGTGCCAGCAGTGAAGATGGGCGGGCCGTGGACGAGCAGTACTTC. Translation: CASSEDGRAVDEQYF.

The J gene is TRBJ2-1, the V gene TRBV6-4; TRBD2 matches at 10 bases. CDR1 and CDR2 (germline): MRHNA, SNTAGT. The CDR3 totals 15 residues. Trimming at V came to 3 bases and at J to 8 bases, leaving 7 bases not matched to a gene. CDR3 sequence reads: CASSERAGGGDEQFF. The DNA for the CDR3 is TGTGCCAGCAGTGAGAGAGCGGGAGGGGGAGATGAGCAGTTCTTC.

This chain joins TRBV5-4 and TRBJ1-6, with D hard to call. Germline CDR1 SGHNT, CDR2 YYREEE (reference sequence). V dropped 1 base and J dropped 12 bases, with 11 bases sitting between them. CDR3 length: 13 residues. The CDR3 protein is CASSLLLREPLHF. CDR3 DNA sequence: TGTGCCAGCAGCTTGTTGTTAAGGGAACCCCTCCACTTT.

This clone was recorded only once. The chain combines TRBV30 with TRBJ2-7; D is ambiguous. The V end lost 3 bases, the J end lost 3 bases, and 18 bases lay between the germline ends. The germline CDR1 and CDR2 sequences are GTSNPN and SVGIG (reference sequence). There are 15 residues in the CDR3. CDR3 sequence (DNA): TGTGCCTGGAGCACCCAATATGTGGGTAACTACGAGCAGTACTTC. It is translated as CAWSTQYVGNYEQYF.

The chain carries TRBV27 and TRBJ2-5; tentative D call: TRBD2 (6 bases). The CDR3 contains 14 residues. V was clipped by 4 bases and J by 5 bases, with 14 bases between them. CDR1 is MNHEY and CDR2 is SMNVEV in the germline V gene (reference sequence). The CDR3 DNA follows: TGTGCCAGCAGTTCCGGGACTCAAGGGGAGACCCAGTACTTC. Amino acids: CASSSGTQGETQYF.

V and J are TRBV5-8 and TRBJ2-1; 11 bases are a match to TRBD2. Germline CDR1 reads SGHTS; CDR2 reads YDEGEE. The CDR3 sequence is 15 residues long. Losses at the gene ends were 3 bases for V and 3 bases for J; bases not matched to a gene: 2. The CDR3 region has the DNA TGTGCCAGCAGCTGGGGACTAGCGGTCTACAATGAGCAGTTCTTC. Translation gives CASSWGLAVYNEQFF.

This clone has more than one count but fewer than ten. The rearrangement uses TRBV5-4 and TRBJ1-2; D uncertain. The CDR3 consists of 15 residues. Per germline, CDR1 SGHNT and CDR2 YYREEE (reference sequence). V lost 4 bases, J lost 8 bases, and 21 bases lay in between. The CDR3 is CASSTEQLLPTGYTF. In DNA form, the CDR3 reads TGTGCCAGCAGCACCGAACAACTACTCCCGACGGGCTACACCTTC.

CDR3 residues: CASSLRGRGLAGEENSGANVLTF. CDR3 DNA: TGTGCCAGCAGCTTACGTGGGAGGGGACTAGCGGGAGAGGAAAACTCTGGGGCCAACGTCCTGACTTTC. The chain couples TRBV13 to TRBJ2-6; the match to TRBD2 covers 14 bases. Germline V gene lookup returns CDR1 PRHDT and CDR2 FYEKMQ (reference sequence). V shed 2 bases, J shed 0 bases, and the junction held 15 bases outside the gene matches. The CDR3 contains 23 residues.

The chain is built from TRBV7-2 and TRBJ2-1, with 11 bases matching TRBD2. Germline trimming cut 1 base from V and 16 bases from J; bases unmatched to any gene: 9. The CDR3 totals 14 residues. From germline, CDR1 is SGHTA and CDR2 FQGNSA. In DNA, the CDR3 is TGTGCCAGCAGCTTAGATACACTAGCGGGAGTAAAATTCTTC. Encoded protein: CASSLDTLAGVKFF.

The chain links TRBV27 to TRBJ2-1, with D maybe TRBD2 (6 bases). The CDR3 covers 14 residues. The V end lost 4 bases, the J end lost 5 bases, and 12 bases lay between the germline ends. The germline V gene has CDR1 MNHEY and CDR2 SMNVEV (reference sequence). The CDR3 nucleotides read TGTGCCAGCAGTTATCGGACTAATGACAATGAGCAGTTCTTC. Translated, it gives CASSYRTNDNEQFF.

The chain couples TRBV11-3 to TRBJ2-7, with 15 bases fitting TRBD2. The CDR3 contains 15 residues. The germline gives CDR1 SGHNT, CDR2 YENEEA. V lost 5 bases, J lost 6 bases, and 5 bases stayed unmatched. CDR3 DNA sequence: TGTGCCAGCAGCGGGACTAGCGGGAGGTCCGGCGAGCAGTACTTC. Protein sequence: CASSGTSGRSGEQYF.

V is TRBV14 and J is TRBJ2-7; maybe TRBD1 (6 bases). The germline V gene encodes CDR1 SGHDN and CDR2 FVKESK. Trimming removed 3 bases from V and 3 bases from J, with 15 bases in between. The CDR3 covers 15 residues. CDR3 coding DNA: TGTGCCAGCAGCCAGGGGGCAGGACCTTACTACGAGCAGTACTTC. Residues: CASSQGAGPYYEQYF.

The CDR3 sequence is CASSQDGVAGGYNEQFF. The DNA of the CDR3 is TGTGCCAGCAGCCAAGATGGGGTAGCGGGAGGCTACAATGAGCAGTTCTTC. The rearrangement joins TRBV4-2 to TRBJ2-1; 10 bases fit TRBD2. Germline V gives CDR1 LGHNA, CDR2 YNFKEQ. Trimming at V came to 0 bases and at J to 3 bases, leaving 5 bases not matched to a gene. The CDR3 sequence is 17 residues long.

The CDR3 loop is CASSPPEGRYEQYF. CDR3 bases: TGTGCCAGCTCACCTCCTGAAGGGCGCTACGAGCAGTACTTC. The rearrangement uses TRBV18 and TRBJ2-7; no firm D call. Trimming cost V 3 bases and J 3 bases, with 12 bases left between them. The CDR3 has 14 residues. The germline V gene has CDR1 KGHSH and CDR2 LQKENI. Together with reference TRBV18 and TRBJ2-7, the CDR3 gives the full variable domain: NAGVMQNPRHLVRRRGQEARLRCSPMKGHSHVYWYRQLPEEGLKFMVYLQKENIIDESGMPKERFSAEFPKEGPSILRIQQVVRGDSAAYFCASSPPEGRYEQYFGPGTRLTVT.